This T cell receptor (beta chain) was recorded in a study of blood T cells in healthy people across ages. The overall study: When template switching was applied, about one barcoded beta molecule was captured per two T cells.

Alongside a J-beta primer mix, a sample-barcoded 5' primer served in a second PCR lasting about 7 to 12 cycles. Paired-end reads containing CDR3 totaled no fewer than 2.5 million for each sample. TCRdb processed the 5' RACE reads anew with MiXCR; each CDR3 protein has one entry. The top ten clones hold roughly 3.6% of a sample with 550,000 to 800,000 distinct CDR3 sequences, roughly 21% of them seen once. This clonotype occurred many times. Its antigen remains unidentified. Whole-study findings and limits: The study found more naive CD4+ cells and higher diversity in long-lived than aged donors.

Each sample gave at least 6.5 million isolated PBMCs. The sequencing input was blood. This sequence originates from a man between 65 and 80 years old in good health.

The DNA for the CDR3 is TGTGCCAGCAGCTTAGACCACCTAGAGGGGACCCAGTACTTC. Protein sequence: CASSLDHLEGTQYF. The chain carries TRBV7-2 and TRBJ2-5; TRBD2 is a possible D gene (5 bases). V shed 1 base and J shed 7 bases, with 13 bases lying between them. Germline CDR1 is SGHTA and CDR2 is FQGNSA. This CDR3 contains 14 residues.